The 6 T cell receptor beta chains listed next were all sequenced from one sample in a study of cytomegalovirus exposure and HLA in healthy donors. In the PCR, 60 Vbeta and 13 Jbeta primers were used. This table comes from immunoSEQ multiplex PCR, and its TCRdb copy is limited to in-frame clones, with some not included. Seen here are roughly 200,000 clones, around 78% observed once, and the top ten hold roughly 13%. Material: PBMCs. The receptors derive from a woman aged 30 to 39 in good health and CMV-seropositive.

The J gene is TRBJ1-1, the V gene TRBV28, with a weak D call TRBD1 (5 bases). V was shortened by 3 bases and J by 6 bases, with 17 bases between the two germline ends. This CDR3 contains 15 residues. From germline, CDR1 is MDHEN and CDR2 SYDVKM. The DNA of the CDR3 is TGTGCCAGCAGTTTTTCCGGGGGGAGTAGGCCTGAAGCTTTCTTT. It codes for CASSFSGGSRPEAFF.

The chain has TRBV2 and TRBJ2-5; perhaps TRBD1 as D (6 bases). Germline assignment: CDR1 SNHLY and CDR2 FYNNEI. Between the trimmed V and J ends, which lost 6 bases and 5 bases, there was a span of 13 bases. CDR3 length: 13 amino acids. CDR3 DNA sequence: TGTGCCAGCAGCCGGCGGCAGGGGGAGACCCAGTACTTC. This codes for CASSRRQGETQYF.

This clone was observed a handful of times. The gene calls are TRBV27 and TRBJ2-7, with 9 positions matching TRBD2. Germline CDR1 MNHEY, CDR2 SMNVEV (reference sequence). This CDR3 has 13 residues. J lost 5 bases, V lost 11 bases, and 10 bases had no gene match. The CDR3 sequence: CAGGTGLANEQYF. The CDR3, as DNA: TGTGCCGGGGGGACGGGACTAGCTAACGAGCAGTACTTC.

This clone was picked up a small number of times. The V and J genes are TRBV7-9 and TRBJ2-5, with 7 positions matching TRBD1. The J call may be incorrect, as the DNA end agrees better with TRBJ2-7. The germline gives CDR1 SEHNR, CDR2 FQNEAQ (reference sequence). The CDR3 spans 14 residues. The CDR3 DNA sequence: TGTGCCAGCAGCACTAGGGACAGTTGGTACGAGCAGTACTTC. Its translation: CASSTRDSWYEQYF.

The chain couples TRBV23-1 to TRBJ2-7; 7 bases are shared with TRBD1. TRBV23-1 is reported as an ORF; its role is uncertain. J lost 4 bases, V lost 0 bases, and 21 bases had no gene match. The CDR3 extends over 20 amino acids. The CDR3 spells CASSQSVGGVGLVREYEQYF. The CDR3 DNA sequence: TGCGCCAGCAGTCAATCGGTAGGGGGCGTTGGATTAGTCCGGGAATACGAGCAGTACTTC.

Only a few counts were recorded for this clone. This chain connects TRBV10-3 to TRBJ1-2; 12 nucleotides line up with TRBD1. Looked up from germline, CDR1 is ENHRY and CDR2 is SYGVKD. The CDR3 is 13 residues long. With 6 bases clipped from V and 8 bases from J, the junction kept 4 bases outside the gene matches. The CDR3 sequence is CAISMGQGAGYTF. The CDR3 DNA reads TGTGCCATCAGCATGGGACAGGGGGCGGGCTACACCTTC.